One and the same sample provided the 27 T cell receptor beta chains below, sequenced in a study of blood T cell repertoires in COVID-19. Clones were sequenced by immunoSEQ multiplex PCR, and TCRdb holds only the in-frame ones, with some missing. Of about 87,000 clones listed, approximately 85% are singletons. The material sequenced was peripheral blood. These receptors all come from a woman aged 80 or older with COVID-19, enrolled during active disease.

This chain uses TRBV5-1 with TRBJ2-3, with 7 bases matching TRBD1. The J segment lost 0 bases and the V segment lost 5 bases, leaving 9 bases of the junction unmatched. The CDR3 length is 16 residues. Germline V lookup: CDR1 SGHRS, CDR2 YFSETQ. CDR3 region: CASSSLRDRSTDTQYF. The CDR3 DNA sequence: TGCGCCAGCAGTTCCCTTCGGGACAGAAGCACAGATACGCAGTATTTT.

The genes are TRBV7-2 and TRBJ1-2; 9 nucleotides align to TRBD1. Trimming removed 0 bases from V and 1 base from J; junction bases left unmatched: 0. There are 15 residues in the CDR3. Germline V gene data show CDR1 as SGHTA and CDR2 as FQGNSA. This CDR3 is CASSLATGGNYGYTF. DNA of the CDR3: TGTGCCAGCAGCTTAGCGACAGGGGGTAACTATGGCTACACCTTC.

The chain links TRBV19 to TRBJ2-2; 12 nucleotides line up with TRBD2. This CDR3 is 17 amino acids long. The V and J ends lost 2 bases and 3 bases, in that order; junction bases with no gene match: 4. Germline lookup yields CDR1 LNHDA and CDR2 SQIVND (reference sequence). Here the CDR3 DNA reads TGTGCCAGTAGTATAAAGACTAGCGGGGGATACACCGGGGAGCTGTTTTTT. Translated, it gives CASSIKTSGGYTGELFF.

The chain combines TRBV5-1 with TRBJ1-2, with D hard to call. The V and J ends lost 4 bases and 6 bases respectively, with 16 bases between them. This CDR3 spans 14 amino acids. Germline CDR1 SGHRS, CDR2 YFSETQ. In DNA form, the CDR3 reads TGCGCCAGCAGCGCCTCTTCCAGCGCTAATGGCTACACCTTC. The encoded protein is CASSASSSANGYTF.

J is TRBJ1-4 and V is TRBV11-2, with 7 bases matching TRBD1. After removal of 5 bases from V and 8 bases from J, the junction contained 14 bases not matched to a gene. This CDR3 region has 16 residues. The V gene's germline CDR1 is SGHAT and CDR2 FQNNGV. CDR3 DNA sequence: TGTGCCAGCAGCCCCAGAGGAGGGACAGTCCTAGAAAAACTGTTTTTT. Translating gives CASSPRGGTVLEKLFF.

The chain uses TRBV10-3 and TRBJ1-4; D not resolved. This CDR3 is built from 15 residues. V was shortened by 4 bases and J by 0 bases, with 9 bases between the two germline ends. Germline V gene data show CDR1 as ENHRY and CDR2 as SYGVKD. CDR3 sequence reads: CAISGGLPTNEKLFF. CDR3 DNA sequence: TGTGCCATCAGTGGAGGCCTGCCAACTAATGAAAAACTGTTTTTT.

This clone appeared a few times. V is TRBV29-1 and J is TRBJ2-1, with TRBD1 identical over 8 bases. Germline V gene sequence: CDR1 SQVTM, CDR2 ANQGSEA. The length of the CDR3 is 12 residues. V lost 6 bases and J lost 10; bases outside the gene matches: 8. This CDR3 is CSVAGGELEQFF. CDR3 coding DNA: TGCAGCGTGGCAGGGGGCGAGCTGGAGCAGTTCTTC.

The chain employs TRBV5-1 and TRBJ2-7; maybe TRBD1 (6 bases). The CDR3 covers 15 residues. Germline CDR1 is SGHRS and CDR2 is YFSETQ. Trimming took 0 bases from V and 1 from J, leaving 11 bases between them. The CDR3 region has the DNA TGCGCCAGCAGCTTGGCTGGACAGCGTTCCTACGAGCAGTACTTC. Amino acid sequence: CASSLAGQRSYEQYF.

This chain connects TRBV11-2 to TRBJ1-2, with D possibly being TRBD1 (5 bases). V lost 0 bases and J 8 bases, leaving 13 bases between the germline ends. The CDR3 is 14 residues long. Germline V gene sequence: CDR1 SGHAT, CDR2 FQNNGV. This chain's CDR3 is CASSLDRVVQGYTF. The CDR3, as DNA: TGTGCCAGCAGCTTAGACAGGGTGGTACAAGGCTACACCTTC.

The J gene is TRBJ1-4, the V gene TRBV7-8; D perhaps matches TRBD1 (6 bases). There are 14 residues in the CDR3. CDR1 is SGHVS and CDR2 is FQNEAQ in the germline V gene. Trimming took 6 bases from V and 1 from J, leaving 9 bases between them. CDR3 in DNA: TGTGCCAGCAGGCTCAGGGGAACTAATGAAAAACTGTTTTTT. It codes for CASRLRGTNEKLFF. The full variable domain, completed using reference TRBV7-8 and TRBJ1-4, is GAGVSQSPRYKVAKRGQDVALRCDPISGHVSLFWYQQALGQGPEFLTYFQNEAQLDKSGLPSDRFFAERPEGSVSTLKIQRTQQEDSAVYLCASRLRGTNEKLFFGSGTQLSVL.

V and J are TRBV7-2 and TRBJ2-5, with 9 bases aligning to TRBD2. The CDR3 has 15 amino acids. With 4 bases clipped from V and 5 bases from J, the junction kept 8 bases outside the gene matches. Germline lookup yields CDR1 SGHTA and CDR2 FQGNSA. The CDR3 DNA reads as TGTGCCAGCAGCTCAATCGCGGGGGGGGCGGAGACCCAGTACTTC. Encoded protein: CASSSIAGGAETQYF.

V and J are TRBV5-1 and TRBJ1-1, with TRBD1 identical over 7 bases. The CDR3 loop spans 15 amino acids. V lost 4 bases and J lost 6; bases outside the gene matches: 12. The germline V gene has CDR1 SGHRS and CDR2 YFSETQ. Written as DNA, the CDR3 is TGCGCCAGCAGCATCAAAGGACAGGCACCGGCTGAAGCTTTCTTT. This translates into CASSIKGQAPAEAFF.

The chain joins TRBV3-1 (or the pseudogene TRBV3-2) to TRBJ1-5, with 7 positions matching TRBD1. Germline values: CDR1 LGHDT, CDR2 YNNKEL (reference sequence). Trimming at V came to 5 bases and at J to 4 bases, leaving 5 bases not matched to a gene. The CDR3 contains 14 residues. The CDR3 sequence: CASSWDSTNQPQHF. DNA for the CDR3: TGTGCCAGCAGCTGGGACAGCACGAATCAGCCCCAGCATTTT.

J is TRBJ2-1 and V is TRBV19, with a tentative D call TRBD2 (6 bases). The CDR3 extends over 13 amino acids. The V end lost 3 bases, the J end lost 8 bases, and 11 bases lay between the germline ends. Germline V gene sequence: CDR1 LNHDA, CDR2 SQIVND (reference sequence). The CDR3 coding sequence is TGTGCCAGTAGTATGAGGAGGGGCGATGAGCAGTTCTTC. Translating it yields CASSMRRGDEQFF.

CDR3 bases: TGTGCCAGCAGCTCACCACAGGGGTTATTTGCCACTGAAGCTTTCTTT. This gives the protein CASSSPQGLFATEAFF. The gene calls are TRBV11-2 and TRBJ1-1; 7 bases map to TRBD1. Germline CDR1 and CDR2: SGHAT and FQNNGV. The CDR3 runs 16 residues. With 4 bases clipped from V and 4 bases from J, the junction kept 12 bases outside the gene matches.

The V gene is TRBV5-1, the J gene TRBJ2-3; the D gene is possibly TRBD2 (5 bases). The CDR3 is 13 amino acids. The germline V and J ends were trimmed by 3 bases and 2 bases, with 7 bases remaining between them. The germline V gene encodes CDR1 SGHRS and CDR2 YFSETQ. CDR3 nucleotide sequence: TGCGCCAGCAGCTCCGGACTCACAGATACGCAGTATTTT. Its translation: CASSSGLTDTQYF.

This chain links TRBV7-8 with TRBJ2-7, with 14 bases matching TRBD2. The CDR3 has 17 residues. V was pared by 5 bases and J by 4 bases, with 10 bases of the junction left unmatched. Germline CDR1 and CDR2: SGHVS and FQNEAQ. The CDR3 reads CASSPRLAGGHPYEQYF. As DNA, the CDR3 is TGTGCCAGCAGCCCGAGACTAGCGGGAGGGCATCCTTACGAGCAGTACTTC. Full variable domain (rest looked up from reference TRBV7-8 and TRBJ2-7): GAGVSQSPRYKVAKRGQDVALRCDPISGHVSLFWYQQALGQGPEFLTYFQNEAQLDKSGLPSDRFFAERPEGSVSTLKIQRTQQEDSAVYLCASSPRLAGGHPYEQYFGPGTRLTVT.

V and J are TRBV2 and TRBJ1-2; TRBD1 matches 7 bases. Trimming at V came to 4 bases and at J to 5 bases, leaving 1 base not matched to a gene. CDR1 is SNHLY and CDR2 is FYNNEI in the germline V gene. The CDR3 loop spans 12 amino acids. The CDR3 loop reads CASSVGQYGYTF. As DNA, the CDR3 is TGTGCCAGCAGTGTGGGACAGTATGGCTACACCTTC.

The V call is TRBV5-1, the J call TRBJ2-2, with D possibly TRBD2 on 5 matching bases. Between the trimmed V and J ends, which lost 4 bases and 2 bases, there was a span of 9 bases. CDR3 length: 14 residues. Germline-derived CDR1 and CDR2 are SGHRS and YFSETQ. Here the CDR3 reads CASSAGSNTGELFF. Written as DNA, the CDR3 is TGCGCCAGCAGCGCTGGGAGCAACACCGGGGAGCTGTTTTTT.

The chain links TRBV3-1 (or the pseudogene TRBV3-2) to TRBJ2-2, with D hard to call. The germline V gene encodes CDR1 LGHDT and CDR2 YNNKEL (reference sequence). The V gene lost 2 bases and the J gene lost 4 bases, with 8 bases spanning the gap. The CDR3 extends over 14 amino acids. CDR3 residues: CASSQMSLTGELFF. The CDR3 bases are TGTGCCAGCAGCCAAATGAGCCTCACCGGGGAGCTGTTTTTT.

The chain carries TRBV5-6 and TRBJ2-5, with D possibly matching TRBD1 (6 bases). CDR1 and CDR2 (germline): SGHDT, YYEEEE. This CDR3 region has 15 residues. Trimming stripped 0 bases from V and 5 bases from J, with 14 bases between. CDR3 in DNA: TGTGCCAGCAGCTTGGGTGGACAGAAGAGGGAGACCCAGTACTTC. It codes for CASSLGGQKRETQYF.

V usage is TRBV27 and J usage is TRBJ1-2; D may be TRBD1 (6 bases). Germline V gives CDR1 MNHEY, CDR2 SMNVEV (reference sequence). Between the trimmed V and J ends, which lost 6 bases and 8 bases, there was a span of 19 bases. The CDR3 extends over 14 amino acids. The CDR3 nucleotides read TGTGCCAGCAGACCCTCAGGGGATTCCGGCGGCTACACCTTC. This sequence encodes CASRPSGDSGGYTF.

This chain's CDR3 is CSVEGATKNIQYF. The CDR3 nucleotides read TGCAGCGTTGAGGGGGCGACCAAAAACATTCAGTACTTC. The chain uses TRBV29-1 and TRBJ2-4, with D perhaps TRBD1 (6 bases). Germline-derived CDR1 and CDR2 are SQVTM and ANQGSEA. The CDR3 has 13 residues. Trimming pared 3 bases from V and 2 bases from J, leaving 8 bases between.

The J gene is TRBJ2-5, the V gene TRBV27; D is possibly TRBD2 (5 bases). CDR3 length: 15 amino acids. From germline, CDR1 is MNHEY and CDR2 SMNVEV (reference sequence). V lost 7 bases, J lost 1 base, and 16 bases lay in between. In nucleotides, the CDR3 is TGTGCCAGCACCCCGGCACCTCGGGGCCAAGAGACCCAGTACTTC. As protein: CASTPAPRGQETQYF.

V usage is TRBV30 and J usage is TRBJ1-3; 11 nucleotides agree with TRBD1. The germline CDR1 and CDR2 sequences are GTSNPN and SVGIG (reference sequence). V lost 0 bases and J lost 0; bases outside the gene matches: 10. This CDR3 is built from 19 residues. CDR3 sequence (DNA): TGTGCCTGGAGTGTACTTGGACAGGGGGCTTTTTACTCTGGAAACACCATATATTTT. Its protein product is CAWSVLGQGAFYSGNTIYF.

The J gene is TRBJ2-3, the V gene TRBV18; TRBD1 aligns across 9 bases. CDR3 length equals 15 residues. The trim removed 4 bases at V and 6 bases at J, leaving 8 bases unmatched. Germline CDR1 is KGHSH and CDR2 is LQKENI. The CDR3 DNA sequence: TGTGCCAGCTCACAAGCCGGGACAGGGTCGGATACGCAGTATTTT. Encoded protein: CASSQAGTGSDTQYF.

The chain carries TRBV6-6 and TRBJ1-6; no firm D call. The CDR3 loop spans 14 amino acids. The ends were cut back, 7 bases at V and 11 bases at J, with 18 bases in the middle. From germline, CDR1 is MNHNY and CDR2 SVGAGI (reference sequence). This chain's CDR3 is CASTETRQRTPLHF. DNA for the CDR3: TGTGCCAGCACTGAGACGCGGCAACGTACACCCCTCCACTTT.